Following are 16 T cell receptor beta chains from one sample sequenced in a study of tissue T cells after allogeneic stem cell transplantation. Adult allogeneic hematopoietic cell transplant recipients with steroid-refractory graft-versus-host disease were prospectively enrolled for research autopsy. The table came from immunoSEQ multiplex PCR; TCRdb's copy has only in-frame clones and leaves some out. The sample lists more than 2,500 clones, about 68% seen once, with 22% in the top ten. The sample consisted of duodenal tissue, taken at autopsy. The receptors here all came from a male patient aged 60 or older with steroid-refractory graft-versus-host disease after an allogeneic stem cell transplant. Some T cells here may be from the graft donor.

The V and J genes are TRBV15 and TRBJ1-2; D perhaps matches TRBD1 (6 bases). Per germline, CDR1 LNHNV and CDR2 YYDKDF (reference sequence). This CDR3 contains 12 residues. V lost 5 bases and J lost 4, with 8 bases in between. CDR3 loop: CATSQDSYGYTF. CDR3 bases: TGTGCCACCAGCCAGGACAGCTATGGCTACACCTTC.

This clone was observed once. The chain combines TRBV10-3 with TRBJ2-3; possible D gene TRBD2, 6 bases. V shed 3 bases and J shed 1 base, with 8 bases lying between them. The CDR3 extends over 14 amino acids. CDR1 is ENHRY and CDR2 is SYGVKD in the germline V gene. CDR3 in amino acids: CAISDSSGTDTQYF. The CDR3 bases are TGTGCCATCAGTGATTCTAGCGGCACAGATACGCAGTATTTT.

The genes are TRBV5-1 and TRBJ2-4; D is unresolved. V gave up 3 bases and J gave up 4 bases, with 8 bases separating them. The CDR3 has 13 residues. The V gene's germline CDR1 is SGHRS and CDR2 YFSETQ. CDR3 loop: CASSWDSKNIQYF. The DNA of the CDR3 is TGCGCCAGCAGCTGGGATTCGAAAAACATTCAGTACTTC.

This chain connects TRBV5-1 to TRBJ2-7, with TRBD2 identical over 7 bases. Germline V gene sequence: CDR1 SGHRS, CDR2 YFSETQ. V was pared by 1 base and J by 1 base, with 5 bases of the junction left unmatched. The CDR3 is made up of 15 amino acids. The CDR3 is CASSLSGEGSYEQYF. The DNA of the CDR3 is TGCGCCAGCAGCTTGAGCGGGGAGGGTTCCTACGAGCAGTACTTC.

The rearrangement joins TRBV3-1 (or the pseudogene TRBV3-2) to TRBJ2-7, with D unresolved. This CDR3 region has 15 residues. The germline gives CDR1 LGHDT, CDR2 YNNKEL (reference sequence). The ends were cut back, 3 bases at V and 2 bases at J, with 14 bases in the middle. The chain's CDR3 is CASSHDNNLAYEQYF. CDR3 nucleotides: TGTGCCAGCAGCCACGACAACAACCTTGCCTACGAGCAGTACTTC.

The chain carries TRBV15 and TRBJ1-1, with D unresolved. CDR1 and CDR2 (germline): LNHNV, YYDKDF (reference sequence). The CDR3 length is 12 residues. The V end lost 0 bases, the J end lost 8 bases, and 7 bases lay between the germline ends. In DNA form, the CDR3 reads TGTGCCACCAGCAGAGAAGTTGGCGAAGCTTTCTTT. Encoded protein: CATSREVGEAFF.

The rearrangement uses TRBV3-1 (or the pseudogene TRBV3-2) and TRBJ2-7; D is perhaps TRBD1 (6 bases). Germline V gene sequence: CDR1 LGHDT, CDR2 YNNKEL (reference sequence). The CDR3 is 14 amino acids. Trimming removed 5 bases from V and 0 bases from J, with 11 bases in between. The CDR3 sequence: CASSTGPYSYEQYF. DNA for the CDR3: TGTGCCAGCAGCACAGGGCCCTACTCCTACGAGCAGTACTTC.

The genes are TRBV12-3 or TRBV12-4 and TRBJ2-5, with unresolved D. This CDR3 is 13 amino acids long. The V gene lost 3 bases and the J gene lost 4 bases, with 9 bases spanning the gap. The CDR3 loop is CASSLRRGETQYF. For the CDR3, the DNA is TGTGCCAGCAGTTTGAGACGCGGAGAGACCCAGTACTTC.

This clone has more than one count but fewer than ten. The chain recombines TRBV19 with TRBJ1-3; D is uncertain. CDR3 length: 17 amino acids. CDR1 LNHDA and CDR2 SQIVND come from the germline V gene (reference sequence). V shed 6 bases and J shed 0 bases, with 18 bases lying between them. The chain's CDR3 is CASSETSTIFSGNTIYF. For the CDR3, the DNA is TGTGCCAGTAGCGAAACTTCGACGATTTTCTCTGGAAACACCATATATTTT.

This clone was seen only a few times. The CDR3 spells CASTPGQGNIQYF. CDR3 bases: TGTGCCAGCACCCCCGGACAGGGAAACATTCAGTACTTC. This chain uses TRBV11-2 with TRBJ2-4, with 8 bases matching TRBD1. The trim removed 7 bases at V and 6 bases at J, leaving 5 bases unmatched. Germline V CDR1 and CDR2: SGHAT, FQNNGV. The length of the CDR3 is 13 residues.

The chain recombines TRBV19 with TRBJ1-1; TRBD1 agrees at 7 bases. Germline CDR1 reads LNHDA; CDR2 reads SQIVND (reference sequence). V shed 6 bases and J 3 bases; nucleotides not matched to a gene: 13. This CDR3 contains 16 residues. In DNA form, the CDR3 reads TGTGCCAGTAGAAGCCGGATTCGGACAGGCGACACTGAAGCTTTCTTT. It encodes CASRSRIRTGDTEAFF.

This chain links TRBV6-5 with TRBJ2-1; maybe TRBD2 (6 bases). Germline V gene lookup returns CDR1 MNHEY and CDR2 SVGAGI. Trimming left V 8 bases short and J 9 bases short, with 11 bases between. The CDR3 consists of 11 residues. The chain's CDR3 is CASRRRGEQFF. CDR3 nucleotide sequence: TGTGCCAGCCGGAGGAGGGGTGAGCAGTTCTTC.

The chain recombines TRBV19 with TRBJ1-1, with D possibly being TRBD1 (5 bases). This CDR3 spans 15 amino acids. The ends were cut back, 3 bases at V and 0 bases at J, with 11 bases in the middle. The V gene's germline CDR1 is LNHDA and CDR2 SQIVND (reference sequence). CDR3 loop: CASSMGRIMNTEAFF. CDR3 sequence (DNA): TGTGCCAGTAGTATGGGGCGGATCATGAACACTGAAGCTTTCTTT.

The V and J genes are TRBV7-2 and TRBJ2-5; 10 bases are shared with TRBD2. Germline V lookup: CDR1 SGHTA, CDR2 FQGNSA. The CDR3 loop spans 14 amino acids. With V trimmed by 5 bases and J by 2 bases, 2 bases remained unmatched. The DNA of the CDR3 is TGTGCCAGCAGCCTACTAGCGGGGCAAGAGACCCAGTACTTC. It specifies CASSLLAGQETQYF.

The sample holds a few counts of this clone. CDR3 sequence reads: CASSEGPFDTGDGYTF. DNA for the CDR3: TGTGCCAGCAGTGAAGGGCCCTTCGACACCGGGGATGGCTACACCTTC. V and J are TRBV6-1 and TRBJ1-2; the D is unclear. Germline V gene lookup returns CDR1 MNHNS and CDR2 SASEGT. There are 16 residues in the CDR3. V shed 1 base and J shed 6 bases, with 18 bases lying between them.

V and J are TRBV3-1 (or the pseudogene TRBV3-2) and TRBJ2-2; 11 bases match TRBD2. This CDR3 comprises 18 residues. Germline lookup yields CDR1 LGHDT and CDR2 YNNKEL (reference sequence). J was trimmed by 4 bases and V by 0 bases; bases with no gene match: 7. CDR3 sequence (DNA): TGTGCCAGCAGCCAAGATTGGCTAGCGGGGGGTGTCACCGGGGAGCTGTTTTTT. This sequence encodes CASSQDWLAGGVTGELFF.